This paragraph covers one T cell receptor (beta chain) sequence. This record belongs to a study of blood T cell repertoires in COVID-19. The V end was cut by 5 bases, the J end by 3 bases, with 15 bases between. CDR1 is MNHEY and CDR2 is SMNVEV in the germline V gene (reference sequence). There are 15 residues in the CDR3. The repertoire was sequenced with immunoSEQ multiplex PCR; TCRdb's copy has only in-frame clones and lacks some. The sample shows approximately 410,000 clones, around 86% of them seen only once. The chain recombines TRBV27 with TRBJ2-3; weak D call: TRBD1 (6 bases). Sequencing was carried out using peripheral blood. This clonotype was obtained from a woman between 25 and 40 years old with active or convalescent COVID-19. The CDR3 sequence: CASSAGAMGTDTQYF. The CDR3 DNA reads TGTGCCAGCAGTGCAGGGGCTATGGGAACAGATACGCAGTATTTT.